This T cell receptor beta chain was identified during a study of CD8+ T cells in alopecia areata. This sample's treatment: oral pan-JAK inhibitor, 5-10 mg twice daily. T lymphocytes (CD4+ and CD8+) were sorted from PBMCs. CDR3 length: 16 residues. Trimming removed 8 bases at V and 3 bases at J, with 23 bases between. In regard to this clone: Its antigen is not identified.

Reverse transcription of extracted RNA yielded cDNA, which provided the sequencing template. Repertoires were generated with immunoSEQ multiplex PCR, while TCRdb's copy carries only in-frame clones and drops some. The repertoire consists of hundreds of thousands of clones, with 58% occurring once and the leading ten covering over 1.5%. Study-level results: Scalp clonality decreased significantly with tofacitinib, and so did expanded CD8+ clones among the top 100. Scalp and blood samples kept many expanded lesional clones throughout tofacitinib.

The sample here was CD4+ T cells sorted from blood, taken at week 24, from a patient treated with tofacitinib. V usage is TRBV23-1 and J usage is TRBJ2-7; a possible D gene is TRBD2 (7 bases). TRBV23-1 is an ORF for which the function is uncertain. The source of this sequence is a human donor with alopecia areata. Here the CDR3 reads CASPAPGHRTSYEQYF. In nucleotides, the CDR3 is TGCGCCAGCCCTGCCCCGGGACATAGGACTAGCTACGAGCAGTACTTC.